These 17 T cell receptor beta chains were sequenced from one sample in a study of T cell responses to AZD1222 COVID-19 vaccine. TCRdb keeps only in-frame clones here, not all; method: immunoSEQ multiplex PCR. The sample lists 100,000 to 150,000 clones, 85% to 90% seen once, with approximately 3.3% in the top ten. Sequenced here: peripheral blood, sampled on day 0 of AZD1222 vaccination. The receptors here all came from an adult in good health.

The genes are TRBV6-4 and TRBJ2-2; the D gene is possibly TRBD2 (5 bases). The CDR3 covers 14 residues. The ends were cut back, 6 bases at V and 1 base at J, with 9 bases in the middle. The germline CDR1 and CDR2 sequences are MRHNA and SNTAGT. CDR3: CASRRTVNTGELFF. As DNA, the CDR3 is TGTGCCAGCAGAAGGACTGTGAACACCGGGGAGCTGTTTTTT.

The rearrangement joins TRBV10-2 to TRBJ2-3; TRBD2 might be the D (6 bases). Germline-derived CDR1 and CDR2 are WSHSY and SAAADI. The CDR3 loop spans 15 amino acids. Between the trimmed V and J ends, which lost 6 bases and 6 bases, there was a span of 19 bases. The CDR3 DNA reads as TGCGCCAGCAGGCAGACTAGTACCGTCGACGATACGCAGTATTTT. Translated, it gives CASRQTSTVDDTQYF.

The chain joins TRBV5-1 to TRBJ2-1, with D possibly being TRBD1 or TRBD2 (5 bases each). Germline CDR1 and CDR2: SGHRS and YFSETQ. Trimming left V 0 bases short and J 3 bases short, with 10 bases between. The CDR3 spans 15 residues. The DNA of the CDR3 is TGCGCCAGCAGCTTGGGGGGACCGATCTACAATGAGCAGTTCTTC. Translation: CASSLGGPIYNEQFF.

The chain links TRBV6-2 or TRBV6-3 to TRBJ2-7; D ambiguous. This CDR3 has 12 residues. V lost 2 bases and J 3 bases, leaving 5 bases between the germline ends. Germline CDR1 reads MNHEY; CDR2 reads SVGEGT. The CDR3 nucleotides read TGTGCCAGCAGTTACGGAATCTACGAGCAGTACTTC. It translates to CASSYGIYEQYF.

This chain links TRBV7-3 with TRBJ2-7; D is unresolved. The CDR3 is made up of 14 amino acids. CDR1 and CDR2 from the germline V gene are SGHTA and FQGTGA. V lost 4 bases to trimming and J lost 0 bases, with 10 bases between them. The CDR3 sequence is CASSSQPGSYEQYF. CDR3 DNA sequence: TGTGCCAGCAGCTCCCAACCGGGCTCCTACGAGCAGTACTTC.

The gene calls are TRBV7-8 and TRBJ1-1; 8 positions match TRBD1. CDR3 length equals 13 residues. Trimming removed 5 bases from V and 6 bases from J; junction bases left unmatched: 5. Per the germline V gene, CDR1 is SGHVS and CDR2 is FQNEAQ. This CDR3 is CASSDGQGPEAFF. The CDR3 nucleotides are TGTGCCAGCAGCGATGGACAGGGTCCTGAAGCTTTCTTT.

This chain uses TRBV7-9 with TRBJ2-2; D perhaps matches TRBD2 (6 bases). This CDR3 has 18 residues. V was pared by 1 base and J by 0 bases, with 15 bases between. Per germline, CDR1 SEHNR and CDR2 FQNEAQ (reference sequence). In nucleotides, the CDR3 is TGTGCCAGCAGCTTAGGGGGCCCTGGGAGGACGAACACCGGGGAGCTGTTTTTT. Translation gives CASSLGGPGRTNTGELFF. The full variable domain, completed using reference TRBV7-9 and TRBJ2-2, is DTGVSQNPRHKITKRGQNVTFRCDPISEHNRLYWYRQTLGQGPEFLTYFQNEAQLEKSRLLSDRFSAERPKGSFSTLEIQRTEQGDSAMYLCASSLGGPGRTNTGELFFGEGSRLTVL.

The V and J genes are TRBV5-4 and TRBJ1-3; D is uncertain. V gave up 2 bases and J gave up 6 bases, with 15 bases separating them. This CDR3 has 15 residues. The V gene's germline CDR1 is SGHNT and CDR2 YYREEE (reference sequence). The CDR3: CASSFWPGKENTIYF. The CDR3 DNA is TGTGCCAGCAGCTTTTGGCCGGGAAAGGAAAACACCATATATTTT.

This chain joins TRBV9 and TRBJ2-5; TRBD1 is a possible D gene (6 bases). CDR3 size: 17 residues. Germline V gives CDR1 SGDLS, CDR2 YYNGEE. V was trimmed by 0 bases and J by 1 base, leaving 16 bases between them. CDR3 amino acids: CASSVATGITAQETQYF. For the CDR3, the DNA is TGTGCCAGCAGCGTAGCTACAGGGATTACCGCCCAAGAGACCCAGTACTTC.

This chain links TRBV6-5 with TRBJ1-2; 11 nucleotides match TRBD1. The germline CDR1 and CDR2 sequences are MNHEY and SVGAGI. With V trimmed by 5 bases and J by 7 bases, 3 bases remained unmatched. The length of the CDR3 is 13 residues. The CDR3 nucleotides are TGTGCCAGCAGTCCTGGACAGGGGGCTGGCTACACCTTC. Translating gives CASSPGQGAGYTF.

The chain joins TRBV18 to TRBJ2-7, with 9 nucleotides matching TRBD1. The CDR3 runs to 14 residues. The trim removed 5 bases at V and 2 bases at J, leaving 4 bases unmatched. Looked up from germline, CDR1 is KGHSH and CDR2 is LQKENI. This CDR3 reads CASSTRDRAYEQYF. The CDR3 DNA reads TGTGCCAGCTCAACCCGGGACAGGGCCTACGAGCAGTACTTC.

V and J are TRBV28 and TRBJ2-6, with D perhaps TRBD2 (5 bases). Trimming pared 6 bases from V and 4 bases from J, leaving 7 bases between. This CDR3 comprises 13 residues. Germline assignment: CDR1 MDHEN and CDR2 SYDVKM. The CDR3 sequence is CASSRRGANVLTF. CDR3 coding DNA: TGTGCCAGCAGCCGGAGGGGGGCCAACGTCCTGACTTTC.

The CDR3 sequence is CASRGGRSGANVLTF. The CDR3 DNA sequence: TGTGCCAGCAGGGGGGGCCGCTCTGGGGCCAACGTCCTGACTTTC. V is TRBV9 and J is TRBJ2-6, with D perhaps TRBD1 or TRBD2 (6 bases each). Trimming took off 5 bases at V and 0 bases at J, with 9 bases between the two ends. Germline values: CDR1 SGDLS, CDR2 YYNGEE. This CDR3 contains 15 residues.

CDR3 in DNA: TGTGCCAGCTTGGGGCAGGACTATGGTAGCTACACCTTC. Translating it yields CASLGQDYGSYTF. The chain joins TRBV25-1 to TRBJ1-2; D might be TRBD1 (5 bases). This CDR3 is built from 13 residues. Germline CDR1 reads MGHDK; CDR2 reads SYGVNS. The V gene lost 8 bases and the J gene lost 9 bases, with 19 bases spanning the gap.

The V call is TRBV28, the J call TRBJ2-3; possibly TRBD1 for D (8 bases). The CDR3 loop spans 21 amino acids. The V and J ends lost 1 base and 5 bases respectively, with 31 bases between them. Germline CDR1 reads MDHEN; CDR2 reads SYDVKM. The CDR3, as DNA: TGTGCCAGCAGTTTATATGGGCGGACAGGGCTGAGGGAGGGGCCAGTAGATACGCAGTATTTT. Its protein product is CASSLYGRTGLREGPVDTQYF.

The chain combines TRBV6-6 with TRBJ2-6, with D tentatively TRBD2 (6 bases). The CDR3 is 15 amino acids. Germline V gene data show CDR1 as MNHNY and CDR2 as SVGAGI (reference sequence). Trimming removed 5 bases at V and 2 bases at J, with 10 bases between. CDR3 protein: CASSPGGPGANVLTF. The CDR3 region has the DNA TGTGCCAGCAGTCCCGGGGGACCTGGGGCCAACGTCCTGACTTTC.

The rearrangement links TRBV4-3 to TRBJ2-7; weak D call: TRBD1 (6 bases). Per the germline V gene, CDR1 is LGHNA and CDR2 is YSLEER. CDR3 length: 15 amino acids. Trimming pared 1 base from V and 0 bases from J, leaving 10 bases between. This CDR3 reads CASSQGTDSSYEQYF. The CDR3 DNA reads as TGCGCCAGCAGCCAAGGGACAGATAGCTCCTACGAGCAGTACTTC.